This TCR beta chain was identified during a study of control samples from healthy donors and cancer patients. The table came from immunoSEQ multiplex PCR; TCRdb's copy has only in-frame clones and leaves some out. The sample holds 97,000 or so clones, just over 90% seen once. The ends lost 4 bases at V and 6 bases at J; junction bases unmatched: 9. There are 15 residues in the CDR3. Germline V lookup: CDR1 SGHNT, CDR2 YENEEA. This receptor was obtained from a young woman in good health. Sequenced input: blood. V is TRBV11-3 and J is TRBJ2-1, with TRBD1 identical over 7 bases. This CDR3 reads CASSSPGTEPNEQFF. The CDR3 DNA reads as TGTGCCAGCAGCTCCCCCGGGACAGAGCCCAATGAGCAGTTCTTC.